The 7 T cell receptor beta chains below all came from one sample that was sequenced in a study of T cells in narcolepsy. Method: immunoSEQ multiplex PCR; TCRdb's copy keeps in-frame clones and lacks some. The sample gives approximately 40,000 clones, about 87% of which show up once; 1% to 1.5% is in the top ten. The sequencing input was CD45RA- memory CD4+ T cells from PBMCs. These receptors all come from a human donor with narcolepsy.

The chain couples TRBV18 to TRBJ1-1; D ambiguous. In germline, CDR1 is KGHSH, CDR2 LQKENI. V lost 6 bases to trimming and J lost 3 bases, with 14 bases between them. The CDR3 sequence is 14 residues long. The CDR3 protein is CASSPIEDYTEAFF. The CDR3 bases are TGTGCCAGCTCTCCTATCGAGGATTACACTGAAGCTTTCTTT.

The chain links TRBV7-6 to TRBJ1-4, with 11 bases aligning to TRBD1. Per the germline V gene, CDR1 is SGHVS and CDR2 is FNYEAQ. The CDR3 spans 15 residues. Losses at the gene ends were 3 bases for V and 6 bases for J; bases not matched to a gene: 3. The chain's CDR3 is CASSFGQGAYEKLFF. CDR3 DNA: TGTGCCAGCAGCTTCGGACAGGGGGCGTATGAAAAACTGTTTTTT. The complete variable domain, with remaining parts taken from reference TRBV7-6 and TRBJ1-4, reads GAGVSQSPRYKVTKRGQDVALRCDPISGHVSLYWYRQALGQGPEFLTYFNYEAQQDKSGLPNDRFSAERPEGSISTLTIQRTEQRDSAMYRCASSFGQGAYEKLFFGSGTQLSVL.

The chain has TRBV19 and TRBJ2-2; D might be TRBD1 (6 bases). The V and J ends lost 2 bases and 5 bases respectively, with 12 bases between them. The CDR3 runs to 15 residues. Germline V gene sequence: CDR1 LNHDA, CDR2 SQIVND (reference sequence). The CDR3 nucleotides read TGTGCCAGTAGTATATTCAGGGGAAAGACCGGGGAGCTGTTTTTT. Translation gives CASSIFRGKTGELFF.

This clone has just a few counts. The chain links TRBV19 to TRBJ1-4; weak D call: TRBD1 (5 bases). Per the germline V gene, CDR1 is LNHDA and CDR2 is SQIVND (reference sequence). V was clipped by 6 bases and J by 11 bases, with 7 bases between them. The CDR3 has 10 residues. CDR3 bases: TGTGCCAGTAGCAGGGACAAACTGTTTTTT. It is translated as CASSRDKLFF.

This chain joins TRBV4-2 and TRBJ2-2; no clear D gene. The CDR3 is made up of 13 amino acids. Germline CDR1 reads LGHNA; CDR2 reads YNFKEQ. Trimming took 2 bases from V and 6 from J, leaving 7 bases between them. Written as DNA, the CDR3 is TGTGCCAGCAGCCAATTTTCATCCGGGGAGCTGTTTTTT. This sequence encodes CASSQFSSGELFF.

The chain has TRBV21-1 and TRBJ1-1. TRBV21-1 is reported as a pseudogene. This CDR3 region has 14 residues. The CDR3 DNA reads as TGTGCCAGCCCTCGGGCGGAGCCGGACACTGAAGCTTTCTTT. It is translated as CASPRAEPDTEAFF.

This clone was recorded only once. The J gene is TRBJ1-1, the V gene TRBV29-1; D not certain. V dropped 0 bases and J dropped 1 base, with 12 bases sitting between them. In germline, CDR1 is SQVTM, CDR2 ANQGSEA. The CDR3 runs 15 residues. CDR3 residues: CSVEDGVSENTEAFF. The DNA of the CDR3 is TGCAGCGTTGAAGATGGGGTCAGCGAGAACACTGAAGCTTTCTTT.